The table lists the clone carrying this TCR beta chain with many counts. Its antigen is as yet unknown. The CDR3 sequence is 17 residues long. The J segment lost 4 bases and the V segment lost 6 bases, leaving 19 bases of the junction unmatched. Germline V lookup: CDR1 DFQATT, CDR2 SNEGSKA (reference sequence). The data belong to a study of T cells after yellow fever vaccination. TCRdb re-called the 5' RACE reads with MiXCR, one entry per CDR3 protein. The sample lists 450,000 to 550,000 distinct CDR3 sequences, just over 20% seen once, with 16% in the top ten. Overall study findings and caveats: On re-exposure, the response was weaker but peaked faster, at day 5 versus 15.

This specimen was PBMCs, taken about 20 days after the first yellow fever vaccination. The TCR comes from a man between 18 and 29 years old who received the YFV17D yellow fever vaccine. This chain links TRBV20-1 with TRBJ1-1, with TRBD1 matching 8 bases. In DNA, the CDR3 is TGCAGTGCCAGAAAGCCAGGGGGCTTCGCGTTAGGCACTGAAGCTTTCTTT. Protein: CSARKPGGFALGTEAFF.